Listed below are T cell receptor beta chains from one sample, sequenced in a study of blood T cell repertoires in COVID-19. Data came from immunoSEQ multiplex PCR; TCRdb stores just in-frame clones and leaves some out. The table lists more than 70,000 clones, 85% of them singletons. What was sequenced was peripheral blood. These receptors came from a man aged 55 to 70 with acute or convalescent COVID-19. Both conserved end residues are trimmed from each CDR3. The order of the fields is V gene, J gene, clone size, D gene, CDR3 protein. A D gene is named only where the DNA matches it firmly. The size entry is marked missing in some rows and otherwise reads once, few, many or a size class.

>TRBV4-1|TRBJ1-5|.|TRBD1
ASSQVVGRGQPQH
>TRBV7-9|TRBJ1-1|.|.
ASTQETVSTEAF
>TRBV7-9|TRBJ2-1|.|.
ASIFERKRRWDEQF
>TRBV4-1|TRBJ1-1|.|.
ASSQDTGLREAF
>TRBV12-3/TRBV12-4|TRBJ1-5|few|.
ASSSTLAQH
>TRBV6-1|TRBJ1-1|.|.
ASSDGRGWTEAF
>TRBV19|TRBJ2-5|.|.
ASSTLDLGETQY
>TRBV28|TRBJ2-3|.|TRBD2
ASSSGLAGGNTDTQY
>TRBV5-1|TRBJ2-3|.|.
ASSSAGSSTDTQY
>TRBV3-1/TRBV3-2|TRBJ2-2|.|.
ASSQRGASGELF
>TRBV2|TRBJ2-3|.|TRBD2
ASSEVLAGSTDTQY
>TRBV6-5|TRBJ1-1|.|.
ASSPRGGGAF
>TRBV7-2|TRBJ2-5|.|.
ASSSRPQGETQY
>TRBV5-1|TRBJ2-7|.|TRBD1
ASSLRTGMSYEQY
>TRBV6-5|TRBJ2-1|.|.
ASSPTRNEQF
>TRBV29-1|TRBJ2-1|few|.
SVGEGENYNEQF
>TRBV29-1|TRBJ1-1|once|.
SATWEMDTEAF
>TRBV7-2|TRBJ1-2|once|TRBD1
ASSPQGGHGYT
>TRBV10-3|TRBJ2-5|.|TRBD2
AIRAGGTNKETQY
>TRBV19|TRBJ1-4|.|TRBD1
ASSIDLQGVGEKLF
>TRBV5-4|TRBJ2-7|.|TRBD1
ASSLDRGYEQY
>TRBV15|TRBJ2-5|.|TRBD2
ATSSPRGLAGGTGETQY
>TRBV5-1|TRBJ1-2|.|.
ASSLGHTRYGYT
>TRBV2|TRBJ2-7|medium-sized|TRBD2
ASRGLSYEQY
>TRBV19|TRBJ1-2|.|.
ASSIRWTEPYGYT
>TRBV5-1|TRBJ1-4|.|.
ASSLVPGATNEKLF
>TRBV19|TRBJ2-5|.|TRBD2
ASSIPGRASGETQY
>TRBV25-1|TRBJ1-2|.|.
ASSGDYYGYT
>TRBV10-3|TRBJ1-2|.|.
AISPDRDYGYT
>TRBV7-2|TRBJ2-7|.|.
ASSFAGYYEQY
>TRBV2|TRBJ2-7|.|.
ASSGDSYEQY
>TRBV27|TRBJ2-3|.|.
ASSFWLSADTQY
>TRBV19|TRBJ1-3|.|.
ASSMPESGNTIY
>TRBV7-2|TRBJ1-1|.|.
AGSSIARNTEAF
>TRBV7-6|TRBJ1-5|.|.
ASSLNIGNQPQH
>TRBV30|TRBJ1-2|.|TRBD1
AWSEGQGYGYT
>TRBV30|TRBJ1-2|.|.
AWGRGAGYT
>TRBV3-1/TRBV3-2|TRBJ1-4|.|.
ASSRSRASRGPNEKLF